These T cell receptor beta chains were read from a single sample in a study of low-dose radiotherapy and immunotherapy resistance in tumors. In TCRdb, the reads were re-called with MiXCR into one record per CDR3 protein. The repertoire has 30,000 to 45,000 distinct CDR3 sequences, about 20% of them found once; the top ten carry roughly 9.4%. Material: PBMCs, obtained after low-dose radiotherapy plus immunotherapy. These receptors originate from a female donor with ovarian cancer. Both conserved end residues are part of each CDR3. A D gene is named only where the DNA matches it firmly. The size field is filled for only some rows; it gives once, few, many or a size class.

J: TRBJ2-7; V: TRBV19; size: many; D: .; CDR3: CASSSNHEQYF; DNA: TGTGCCAGTAGCTCGAACCACGAGCAGTACTTC
J: TRBJ2-3; V: TRBV28; size: many; D: .; CDR3: CASSLGVSTDTQYF; DNA: TGTGCCAGCAGTTTAGGAGTTAGCACAGATACGCAGTATTTT
J: TRBJ2-1; V: TRBV19; size: many; D: .; CDR3: CASNFPGDHNEQFF; DNA: TGTGCCAGTAATTTTCCGGGCGACCACAATGAGCAGTTCTTC
J: TRBJ2-7; V: TRBV10-3; size: many; D: .; CDR3: CAIRLDGSYEQYF; DNA: TGTGCCATCAGGCTGGACGGGTCCTACGAGCAGTACTTC
J: TRBJ2-1; V: TRBV5-5; size: .; D: .; CDR3: CASSYTRYNEQFF; DNA: TGTGCCAGCAGCTACACAAGATACAATGAGCAGTTCTTC
J: TRBJ2-7; V: TRBV20-1; size: once; D: TRBD2; CDR3: CSASRLAGGIYEQYF; DNA: TGCAGTGCTTCCAGACTAGCGGGAGGGATCTACGAGCAGTACTTC
J: TRBJ1-2; V: TRBV12-3/TRBV12-4; size: .; D: .; CDR3: CASITGEGPGGDGYTF; DNA: TGTGCCAGCATCACCGGGGAGGGGCCCGGAGGTGATGGCTACACCTTC
J: TRBJ2-3; V: TRBV27; size: many; D: .; CDR3: CASSLFPGNTQYF; DNA: TGTGCCAGCAGTTTATTCCCAGGGAATACGCAGTATTTT
J: TRBJ1-4; V: TRBV5-1; size: many; D: .; CDR3: CASSLAGSEGEKLFF; DNA: TGCGCCAGCAGCTTGGCTGGGTCGGAGGGTGAAAAACTGTTTTTT
J: TRBJ2-2; V: TRBV7-6; size: many; D: .; CDR3: CASSPGRVVTGELFF; DNA: TGTGCCAGCAGTCCCGGTAGGGTCGTCACCGGGGAGCTGTTTTTT
J: TRBJ2-6; V: TRBV9; size: once; D: .; CDR3: CASSANPGTSGANVLTF; DNA: TGTGCCAGCAGCGCAAACCCGGGGACCTCTGGGGCCAACGTCCTGACTTTC
J: TRBJ2-7; V: TRBV6-2/TRBV6-3; size: many; D: .; CDR3: CASSQPGTSRYEQYF; DNA: TGTGCCAGCAGTCAGCCTGGGACTTCACGATACGAGCAGTACTTC
J: TRBJ1-1; V: TRBV5-1; size: many; D: .; CDR3: CASSLGGKNTEAFF; DNA: TGCGCCAGCAGCTTGGGGGGTAAGAACACTGAAGCTTTCTTT
J: TRBJ2-1; V: TRBV5-1; size: .; D: .; CDR3: CASSIYLCSEKASGSEQFF; DNA: .
J: TRBJ2-1; V: TRBV5-5; size: .; D: TRBD1; CDR3: CASSQFGDSYNEQFF; DNA: TGTGCCAGCAGCCAGTTCGGGGACAGCTACAATGAGCAGTTCTTC